This record covers a single T cell receptor (beta chain). Its antigen is undetermined. The data derive from a study of cytomegalovirus exposure and HLA in healthy donors. Study as a whole: Earlier sequencing of approximately 200 million T cells yielded roughly 100 million unique TCR beta sequences.

Notes on the study in general: The study reported that TCR beta sequences accurately predicted HLA-A and HLA-B alleles in most subjects. Diagnosis of cytomegalovirus status made by the classifier reportedly showed high specificity and sensitivity. Association of about 17,000 TCR beta sequences with HLA alleles was found at 0.05 false discovery rate in a later analysis.

The PCR used 60 Vbeta and 13 Jbeta primers. Data came from immunoSEQ multiplex PCR; TCRdb stores just in-frame clones and leaves some out. The data hold about 130,000 clones, with approximately 80% observed a single time. Germline V gives CDR1 SGDLS, CDR2 YYNGEE. This CDR3 region has 15 residues. The trim removed 4 bases at V and 8 bases at J, leaving 8 bases unmatched. The chain has TRBV9 and TRBJ1-6; TRBD1 matches 8 bases. The receptor's source is a woman aged 40 to 55 in good health and CMV-seropositive. Source material: PBMCs. The DNA for the CDR3 is TGTGCCAGCAGCCTCCTTCAGACAGGGGATTCACCCCTCCACTTT. Residues: CASSLLQTGDSPLHF.